This TCR beta chain was recovered during a study of blood T cells in healthy people across ages. A J-beta primer mix and a sample-barcoded 5' primer were used in a second PCR of about 7 to 12 cycles. With 12 random nucleotides, a template-switch adaptor tagged each individual cDNA molecule. TCRdb fed the 5' RACE reads into MiXCR, producing one record per CDR3 protein. The table has 550,000 to 700,000 distinct CDR3 sequences, about 25% seen once. Germline assignment: CDR1 MNHNS and CDR2 SASEGT. V lost 7 bases and J 0 bases, leaving 16 bases between the germline ends. The CDR3 sequence is 17 residues long. Study-wide points: It was not possible, with unsorted PBMCs, to conclusively compare naive and antigen-experienced cells. The CMV status of each donor remained undetermined, and this could have confounded shifts in expanded clonotypes.

Concerning this clonotype: Its antigen is unknown.

Sequenced sample: blood. This rearrangement joins TRBV6-1 to TRBJ2-6; TRBD1 is a possible D gene (5 bases). The receptor comes from a woman in her 70s in good health. CDR3 in amino acids: CASNKYTGPSGANVLTF. CDR3 DNA sequence: TGTGCCAGCAACAAGTACACAGGACCCTCTGGGGCCAACGTCCTGACTTTC.